The rows below give T cell receptor beta chains drawn from one sample of a study of T cell changes during pregnancy in multiple sclerosis. Generated by immunoSEQ multiplex PCR, the TCRdb table keeps only in-frame clones and is missing some. Here the sample spans about 59,000 clones, 80% to 95% being singletons. The sample was peripheral blood, taken in the second trimester of pregnancy. The receptors come from a female donor in good health, enrolled as a control in a pregnancy study. CDR3s include the opening cysteine and the closing phenylalanine or tryptophan. Each record gives: V gene, D gene, J gene, CDR3 protein, CDR3 DNA. A D gene is named only where the DNA matches it firmly.

>TRBV11-2|TRBD2|TRBJ2-7
CASSLSDGGYEQYF
TGTGCCAGCAGCTTATCGGACGGGGGGTACGAGCAGTACTTC
>TRBV4-2|.|TRBJ2-3
CASSQEWGLTDTQYF
TGTGCCAGCAGCCAAGAGTGGGGCCTGACAGATACGCAGTATTTT
>TRBV21-1|.|TRBJ1-1
CASTLIVKGGPNTEAFF
TGTGCCAGCACCTTAATAGTAAAAGGGGGACCTAACACTGAAGCTTTCTTT
>TRBV7-9|.|TRBJ2-7
CASSFRSSSYEQYF
TGTGCCAGCAGCTTCCGGAGTAGCTCCTACGAGCAGTACTTC
>TRBV4-2|TRBD2|TRBJ2-3
CASSQDIPRGGFTDTQYF
TGTGCCAGCAGCCAAGATATCCCCCGGGGGGGGTTCACAGATACGCAGTATTTT
>TRBV28|TRBD2|TRBJ2-7
CASSFRIAGVQREQYF
TGTGCCAGCAGTTTCCGAATAGCGGGAGTTCAACGCGAGCAGTACTTC
>TRBV4-3|.|TRBJ1-5
CASSQDEEGNQPQHF
TGCGCCAGCAGCCAAGATGAGGAGGGGAATCAGCCCCAGCATTTT
>TRBV7-9|TRBD2|TRBJ2-1
CASSSIIPASGEFNEQFF
TGTGCCAGCAGCAGTATCATCCCCGCTAGCGGGGAATTCAATGAGCAGTTCTTC
>TRBV11-2|TRBD1|TRBJ2-1
CASSFGARGQVTTEFF
TGTGCCAGCAGCTTTGGAGCTAGGGGGCAAGTCACTACCGAATTCTTC
>TRBV5-5|.|TRBJ1-2
CASSLLGLNNGYTF
TGTGCCAGCAGCTTGTTGGGACTTAATAATGGCTACACCTTC
>TRBV6-5|TRBD2|TRBJ2-7
CASSYSLAEKQYF
TGTGCCAGCAGTTATTCACTAGCGGAGAAGCAGTACTTC
>TRBV6-5|TRBD1|TRBJ1-2
CASGQGLGYTF
TGTGCCAGCGGACAGGGTCTGGGCTACACCTTC
>TRBV9|.|TRBJ2-7
CASSGTSGAEQYF
TGTGCCAGCAGCGGTACGTCAGGCGCTGAGCAGTACTTC
>TRBV30|TRBD1|TRBJ2-3
CAWSVGTGASDTQYF
TGTGCCTGGAGTGTTGGGACAGGGGCCTCAGATACGCAGTATTTT
>TRBV7-8|TRBD2|TRBJ2-1
CASRLWRETNEQFF
TGTGCCAGCAGACTGTGGCGGGAGACCAATGAGCAGTTCTTC
>TRBV5-1|TRBD1|TRBJ2-7
CASSLVLGQGNEQYF
TGCGCCAGCAGCTTGGTTCTCGGACAGGGTAACGAGCAGTACTTC